This T cell receptor (beta chain) was documented in a study of blood T cell repertoires in COVID-19. Study summary: The United States, Italy and Spain provided the acute and convalescent COVID-19 samples. Sample material is recorded as cDNA or gDNA derived from T cells, B-cell-depleted T cells, or PBMCs.

Per the germline V gene, CDR1 is SNHLY and CDR2 is FYNNEI. CDR3 size: 14 residues. J lost 8 bases, V lost 6 bases, and 4 bases had no gene match. Authors' methods: Reference gene primer amplification gave estimated nucleated cell counts. Using immunoSEQ multiplex PCR, the repertoire was profiled, and TCRdb retains in-frame clones only, with some absent. V and J calls and clone size are given by that table; D and trimming were obtained from the DNA. Found here are 78,000 or so clones, 87% of them singletons; the top ten hold around 6.3%. A few counts support this clone. Source material: peripheral blood. V and J are TRBV2 and TRBJ1-4; 12 positions match TRBD1. The sequence was collected from a woman aged 50 to 60 with acute or convalescent COVID-19. The CDR3 DNA reads TGTGCCAGCAGGGCCGGGACAGGGGGCGAAAAACTGTTTTTT. Translating gives CASRAGTGGEKLFF. Based on the CDR3 plus reference TRBV2 and TRBJ1-4, the full variable domain is EPEVTQTPSHQVTQMGQEVILRCVPISNHLYFYWYRQILGQKVEFLVSFYNNEISEKSEIFDDQFSVERPDGSNFTLKIRSTKLEDSAMYFCASRAGTGGEKLFFGSGTQLSVL.